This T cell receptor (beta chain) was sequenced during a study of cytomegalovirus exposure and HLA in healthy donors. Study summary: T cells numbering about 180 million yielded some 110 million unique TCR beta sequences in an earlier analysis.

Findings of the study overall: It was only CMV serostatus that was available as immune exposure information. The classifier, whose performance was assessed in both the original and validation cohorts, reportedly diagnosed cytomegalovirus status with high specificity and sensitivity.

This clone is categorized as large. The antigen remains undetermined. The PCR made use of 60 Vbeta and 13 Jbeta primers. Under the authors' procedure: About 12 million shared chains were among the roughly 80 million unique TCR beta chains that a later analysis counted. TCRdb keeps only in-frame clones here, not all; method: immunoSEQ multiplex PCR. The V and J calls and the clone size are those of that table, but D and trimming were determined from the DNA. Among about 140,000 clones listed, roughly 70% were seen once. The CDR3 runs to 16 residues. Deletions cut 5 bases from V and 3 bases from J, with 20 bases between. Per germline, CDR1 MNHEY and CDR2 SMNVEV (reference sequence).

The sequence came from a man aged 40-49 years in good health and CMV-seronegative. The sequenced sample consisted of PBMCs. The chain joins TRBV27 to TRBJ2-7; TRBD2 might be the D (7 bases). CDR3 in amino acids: CASSPRGAGGFYEQYF. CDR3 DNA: TGTGCCAGCAGTCCCCGGGGGGCCGGAGGTTTCTACGAGCAGTACTTC.